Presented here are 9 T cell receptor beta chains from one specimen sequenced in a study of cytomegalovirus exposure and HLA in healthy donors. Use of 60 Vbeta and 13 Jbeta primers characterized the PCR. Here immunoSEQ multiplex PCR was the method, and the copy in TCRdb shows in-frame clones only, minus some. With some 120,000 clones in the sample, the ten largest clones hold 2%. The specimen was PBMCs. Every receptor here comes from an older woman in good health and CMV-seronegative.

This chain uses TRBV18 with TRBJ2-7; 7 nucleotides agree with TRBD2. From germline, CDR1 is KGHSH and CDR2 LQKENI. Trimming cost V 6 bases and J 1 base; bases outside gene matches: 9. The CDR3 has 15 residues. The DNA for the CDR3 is TGTGCCAGCTCCCCCGCGGGGGACGGTTCCTACGAGCAGTACTTC. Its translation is CASSPAGDGSYEQYF.

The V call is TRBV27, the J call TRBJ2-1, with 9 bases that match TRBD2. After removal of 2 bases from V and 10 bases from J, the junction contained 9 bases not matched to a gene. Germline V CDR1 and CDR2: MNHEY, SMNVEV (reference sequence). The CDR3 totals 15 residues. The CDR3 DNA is TGTGCCAGCAGTTTAGCGGGAGGGCCCGTCGGAGAGCAGTTCTTC. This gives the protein CASSLAGGPVGEQFF.

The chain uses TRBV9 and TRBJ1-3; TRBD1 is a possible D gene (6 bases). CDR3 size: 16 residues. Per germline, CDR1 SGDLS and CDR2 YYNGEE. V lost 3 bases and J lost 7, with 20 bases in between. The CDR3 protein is CASSASQQGLGNTIYF. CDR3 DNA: TGTGCCAGCAGCGCCTCTCAACAGGGCCTTGGGAACACCATATATTTT.

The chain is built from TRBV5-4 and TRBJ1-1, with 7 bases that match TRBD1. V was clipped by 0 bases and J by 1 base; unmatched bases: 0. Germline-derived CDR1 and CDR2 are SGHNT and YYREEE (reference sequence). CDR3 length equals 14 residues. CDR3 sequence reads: CASSLGDRNTEAFF. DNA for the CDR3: TGTGCCAGCAGCTTGGGGGACAGGAACACTGAAGCTTTCTTT. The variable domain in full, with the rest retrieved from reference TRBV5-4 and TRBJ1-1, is ETGVTQSPTHLIKTRGQQVTLRCSSQSGHNTVSWYQQALGQGPQFIFQYYREEENGRGNFPPRFSGLQFPNYSSELNVNALELDDSALYLCASSLGDRNTEAFFGQGTRLTVV.

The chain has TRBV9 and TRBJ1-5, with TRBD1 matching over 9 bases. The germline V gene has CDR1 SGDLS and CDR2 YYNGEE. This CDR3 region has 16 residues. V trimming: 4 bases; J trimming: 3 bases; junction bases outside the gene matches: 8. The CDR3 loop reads CASSSGTGQNNQPQHF. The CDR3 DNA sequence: TGTGCCAGCAGCTCCGGGACAGGGCAGAACAATCAGCCCCAGCATTTT.

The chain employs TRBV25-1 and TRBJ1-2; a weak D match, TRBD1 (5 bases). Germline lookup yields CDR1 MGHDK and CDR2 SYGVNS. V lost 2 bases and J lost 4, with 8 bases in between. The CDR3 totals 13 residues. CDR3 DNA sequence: TGTGCCAGCAGTGAAATGGGGGGCTATGGCTACACCTTC. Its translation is CASSEMGGYGYTF.

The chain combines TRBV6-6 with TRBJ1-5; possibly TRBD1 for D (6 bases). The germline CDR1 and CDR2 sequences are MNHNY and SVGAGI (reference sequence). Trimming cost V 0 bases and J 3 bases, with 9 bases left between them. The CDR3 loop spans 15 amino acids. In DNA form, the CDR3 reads TGTGCCAGCAGTTACTCACAGGGCTTCAATCAGCCCCAGCATTTT. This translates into CASSYSQGFNQPQHF.

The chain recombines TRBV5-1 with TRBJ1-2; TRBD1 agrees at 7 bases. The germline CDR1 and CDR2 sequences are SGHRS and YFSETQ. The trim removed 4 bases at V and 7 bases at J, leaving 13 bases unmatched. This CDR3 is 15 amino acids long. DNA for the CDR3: TGCGCCAGCAGCCCGACCGGGACAGAGGCGGGTGGCTACACCTTC. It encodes CASSPTGTEAGGYTF. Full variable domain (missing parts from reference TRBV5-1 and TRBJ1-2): KAGVTQTPRYLIKTRGQQVTLSCSPISGHRSVSWYQQTPGQGLQFLFEYFSETQRNKGNFPGRFSGRQFSNSRSEMNVSTLELGDSALYLCASSPTGTEAGGYTFGSGTRLTVV.

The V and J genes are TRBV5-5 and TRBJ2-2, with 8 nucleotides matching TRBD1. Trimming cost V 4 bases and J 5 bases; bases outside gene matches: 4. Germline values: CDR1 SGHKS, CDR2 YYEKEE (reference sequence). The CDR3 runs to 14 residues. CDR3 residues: CASSTGQGTGELFF. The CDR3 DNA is TGTGCCAGCAGCACCGGACAGGGAACCGGGGAGCTGTTTTTT. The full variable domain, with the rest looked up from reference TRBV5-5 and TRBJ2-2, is DAGVTQSPTHLIKTRGQQVTLRCSPISGHKSVSWYQQVLGQGPQFIFQYYEKEERGRGNFPDRFSARQFPNYSSELNVNALLLGDSALYLCASSTGQGTGELFFGEGSRLTVL.